A single sample gave rise to the 26 T cell receptor beta chains below, sequenced in a study of CD8 T cells in ankylosing spondylitis. MiXCR, run by TCRdb on the 5' RACE reads, gives a single entry per CDR3 protein. The table lists some 300,000 distinct CDR3 sequences, around 20% of them singletons. Sequences were obtained from blood, either unsorted or a sorted T cell fraction (not recorded which). The receptors come from a female donor with ankylosing spondylitis or in good health (not recorded which).

This clonotype was found a few times. Written as DNA, the CDR3 is TGTGCCAGCAGTTTGTCAGCGGACAATGAGCAGTTCTTC. Amino acid sequence: CASSLSADNEQFF. This chain uses TRBV12-3 or TRBV12-4 with TRBJ2-1; maybe TRBD2 (5 bases). The CDR3 spans 13 residues. V lost 3 bases and J lost 5, with 8 bases in between.

The chain recombines TRBV20-1 with TRBJ2-7; tentatively, D is TRBD1 (5 bases). The CDR3 runs 15 residues. Germline loops: CDR1 DFQATT, CDR2 SNEGSKA (reference sequence). V lost 0 bases and J 1 base, leaving 13 bases between the germline ends. In DNA, the CDR3 is TGCAGTGCTAGAGATGGGCGGTCAGGGTCCTACGAGCAGTACTTC. This encodes CSARDGRSGSYEQYF.

This clonotype was seen more than once but under ten times. This sequence joins TRBV20-1 and TRBJ2-2, with 10 bases that match TRBD2. The germline V gene encodes CDR1 DFQATT and CDR2 SNEGSKA (reference sequence). The CDR3 runs to 17 residues. V was pared by 6 bases and J by 3 bases, with 13 bases of the junction left unmatched. CDR3 in amino acids: CSAPAEGTSAYTGELFF. The CDR3 DNA reads as TGCAGTGCCCCCGCTGAGGGGACTAGCGCCTACACCGGGGAGCTGTTTTTT.

The CDR3 protein is CASNPSSGRARGTQYF. CDR3 nucleotides: TGTGCCAGCAATCCTTCTAGCGGGAGGGCCCGGGGGACCCAGTACTTC. The rearrangement uses TRBV6-2 or TRBV6-3 and TRBJ2-5; 12 bases map to TRBD2. J gave up 7 bases and V 7 bases, and 13 bases lay outside the gene matches. The CDR3 has 16 amino acids. Germline V gene data show CDR1 as MNHEY and CDR2 as SVGEGT.

This rearrangement joins TRBV12-3 or TRBV12-4 to TRBJ1-5; the D gene is possibly TRBD1 (5 bases). The V gene lost 8 bases and the J gene lost 6 bases, with 11 bases spanning the gap. The CDR3 runs 12 residues. The CDR3, as DNA: TGTGCCAGCGGCCCCCAGGGTCAGCCCCAGCATTTT. Translating gives CASGPQGQPQHF.

This chain links TRBV7-2 with TRBJ2-7; 8 bases agree with TRBD1. Germline CDR1 SGHTA, CDR2 FQGNSA. Unmatched junction bases numbered 6, after V lost 5 bases and J lost 3 bases. CDR3 length equals 14 residues. CDR3 DNA sequence: TGTGCCAGCAGCAACGGAGACAGGGGCTACGAGCAGTACTTC. It translates to CASSNGDRGYEQYF.

The J gene is TRBJ2-1, the V gene TRBV10-1, with D possibly being TRBD2 (5 bases). V was pared by 3 bases and J by 0 bases, with 15 bases between. Germline assignment: CDR1 WNHNN and CDR2 SYGVQD (reference sequence). This CDR3 is 17 amino acids long. Here the CDR3 DNA reads TGCGCCAGCAGTGATACGCTAGCCCAAGCCTCCTACAATGAGCAGTTCTTC. This translates into CASSDTLAQASYNEQFF.

With regard to this clonotype: Germline is not matched at one junction end, which may reflect a read error. This rearrangement joins TRBV3-1 to TRBJ1-1; 7 nucleotides line up with TRBD1. CDR1 is LGHDT and CDR2 is YNNKEL in the germline V gene (reference sequence). CDR3 size: 13 residues. CDR3 sequence reads: CPSSTNRGTEAFF. CDR3 DNA: TGTCCCAGCAGCACTAACAGGGGAACTGAAGCTTTCTTT.

J is TRBJ1-3 and V is TRBV5-5, with TRBD1 matching 7 bases. Germline CDR1 SGHKS, CDR2 YYEKEE (reference sequence). The CDR3 length is 13 residues. Trimming cost V 4 bases and J 3 bases; bases outside gene matches: 1. As DNA, the CDR3 is TGTGCCAGCAGCCGGGACAGTGGAAACACCATATATTTT. Amino acid sequence: CASSRDSGNTIYF.

This sequence joins TRBV20-1 and TRBJ2-6; D gene uncertain. Trimming left V 6 bases short and J 2 bases short, with 14 bases between. The length of the CDR3 is 15 residues. The germline V gene has CDR1 DFQATT and CDR2 SNEGSKA (reference sequence). The CDR3 spells CSARTWLAGANVLTF. In nucleotides, the CDR3 is TGCAGTGCCAGGACGTGGCTGGCTGGGGCCAACGTCCTGACTTTC.

This clonotype was seen many times. V and J are TRBV20-1 and TRBJ1-5; D may be TRBD1 (5 bases). Germline CDR1 DFQATT, CDR2 SNEGSKA (reference sequence). V lost 6 bases and J 3 bases, leaving 27 bases between the germline ends. This CDR3 is built from 18 residues. The CDR3 region is CSAVEGRWGNSDNQPQHF. CDR3 bases: TGCAGTGCAGTAGAGGGCCGTTGGGGGAATTCAGACAATCAGCCCCAGCATTTT.

V is TRBV12-3 or TRBV12-4 and J is TRBJ1-2; the D is unclear. V lost 5 bases, J lost 3 bases, and 22 bases lay in between. The CDR3 extends over 17 amino acids. The CDR3 protein is CASSPSLRFAVYYGYTF. DNA for the CDR3: TGTGCCAGCAGTCCGTCTCTAAGGTTCGCAGTCTACTATGGCTACACCTTC.

A few counts support this clonotype. The chain is built from TRBV12-3 or TRBV12-4 and TRBJ2-7; 10 bases fit TRBD2. CDR3 length equals 14 residues. Trimming took 6 bases from V and 5 from J; bases not matched to a gene: 7. The CDR3 nucleotides are TGTGCCAGCAGGCCGGGACTAGCGACCCACGAGCAGTACTTC. Its protein product is CASRPGLATHEQYF.

The chain has TRBV12-3 or TRBV12-4 and TRBJ1-6; 9 nucleotides agree with TRBD1. V lost 4 bases, J lost 10 bases, and 5 bases stayed unmatched. There are 14 residues in the CDR3. The DNA of the CDR3 is TGTGCCAGCAGTTCGGGACAGGGTCAATCACCCCTCCACTTT. Amino acid sequence: CASSSGQGQSPLHF.

This clonotype was counted only a few times. This chain joins TRBV19 and TRBJ2-2; TRBD2 agrees at 8 bases. Germline CDR1 and CDR2: LNHDA and SQIVND (reference sequence). The CDR3 spans 14 residues. J was trimmed by 7 bases and V by 7 bases; bases with no gene match: 8. The CDR3 DNA follows: TGTGCCAGTATAGACACGGGAGGGAGCGGGGAGCTGTTTTTT. This translates into CASIDTGGSGELFF. Full variable domain (remainder filled in from reference TRBV19 and TRBJ2-2): DGGITQSPKYLFRKEGQNVTLSCEQNLNHDAMYWYRQDPGQGLRLIYYSQIVNDFQKGDIAEGYSVSREKKESFPLTVTSAQKNPTAFYLCASIDTGGSGELFFGEGSRLTVL.

In this sample, this clonotype turned up a few times. This sequence joins TRBV27 and TRBJ2-5; D unresolved. The CDR3 extends over 14 amino acids. CDR1 and CDR2 (germline): MNHEY, SMNVEV (reference sequence). V was clipped by 2 bases and J by 3 bases, with 10 bases between them. The CDR3 here is CASSLGLREETQYF. Written as DNA, the CDR3 is TGTGCCAGCAGTTTAGGGCTAAGAGAAGAGACCCAGTACTTC.

The table lists this clonotype with a few counts. The chain employs TRBV20-1 and TRBJ2-5, with 11 bases fitting TRBD2. The CDR3 totals 13 residues. The germline CDR1 and CDR2 sequences are DFQATT and SNEGSKA (reference sequence). The ends lost 5 bases at V and 3 bases at J; junction bases unmatched: 2. This CDR3 reads CSALAGGEETQYF. Written as DNA, the CDR3 is TGCAGTGCTTTAGCGGGAGGGGAAGAGACCCAGTACTTC.

This clonotype was seen only a few times. This sequence joins TRBV7-2 and TRBJ2-3, with no clear D. The CDR3 is 12 amino acids. Trimming stripped 5 bases from V and 7 bases from J, with 10 bases between. Per the germline V gene, CDR1 is SGHTA and CDR2 is FQGNSA. CDR3 coding DNA: TGTGCCAGCAGCCACCCCGAGTATACGCAGTATTTT. Protein sequence: CASSHPEYTQYF.

The V call is TRBV10-3, the J call TRBJ2-7; 8 bases match TRBD1. Trimming cost V 3 bases and J 1 base; bases outside gene matches: 5. Looked up from germline, CDR1 is ENHRY and CDR2 is SYGVKD. The CDR3 runs 15 residues. The CDR3 DNA is TGTGCCATCAGTGATGGGGACAGGCAGTCCTACGAGCAGTACTTC. Protein: CAISDGDRQSYEQYF.

In its sample, this clonotype was seen many times. The chain employs TRBV20-1 and TRBJ2-1; 9 nucleotides match TRBD2. This CDR3 has 13 residues. CDR1 is DFQATT and CDR2 is SNEGSKA in the germline V gene (reference sequence). V dropped 7 bases and J dropped 6; count of bases not matched to a gene: 7. The CDR3 loop reads CSVPGLARNEQFF. The CDR3 DNA is TGCAGTGTCCCGGGACTAGCCCGCAATGAGCAGTTCTTC.

In this sample, this clonotype turned up a few times. V is TRBV30 and J is TRBJ1-1; D call uncertain. Trimming took 0 bases from V and 3 from J, leaving 20 bases between them. The germline V gene encodes CDR1 GTSNPN and CDR2 SVGIG (reference sequence). The CDR3 runs 17 residues. CDR3 nucleotides: TGTGCCTGGAGTGTACGTCGGAGCGGGGTGGGCGACACTGAAGCTTTCTTT. Protein: CAWSVRRSGVGDTEAFF.

V and J are TRBV7-8 and TRBJ2-7; 8 bases line up with TRBD1. CDR3 length equals 16 residues. Per the germline V gene, CDR1 is SGHVS and CDR2 is FQNEAQ. Unmatched junction bases numbered 10, after V lost 6 bases and J lost 0 bases. The CDR3: CASRQAGGPFSYEQYF. In DNA, the CDR3 is TGTGCCAGCAGACAGGCAGGGGGCCCCTTCTCCTACGAGCAGTACTTC.

The chain is built from TRBV20-1 and TRBJ1-5, with D perhaps matching TRBD1 (5 bases). This CDR3 has 15 residues. Trimming removed 3 bases at V and 3 bases at J, with 15 bases between. Germline values: CDR1 DFQATT, CDR2 SNEGSKA (reference sequence). CDR3 amino acids: CSASGGEGNNQPQHF. The CDR3 DNA is TGCAGTGCTAGCGGGGGAGAGGGTAACAATCAGCCCCAGCATTTT.

This clonotype showed up just a few times. J is TRBJ1-2 and V is TRBV5-1; 7 bases are a match to TRBD1. This CDR3 region has 13 residues. Trimming removed 4 bases from V and 4 bases from J; junction bases left unmatched: 4. Germline loops: CDR1 SGHRS, CDR2 YFSETQ. In DNA form, the CDR3 reads TGCGCCAGCAGCCCAGGACAGGCCTATGGCTACACCTTC. Translating gives CASSPGQAYGYTF. Using reference TRBV5-1 and TRBJ1-2 for the parts outside the CDR3, the full variable domain is KAGVTQTPRYLIKTRGQQVTLSCSPISGHRSVSWYQQTPGQGLQFLFEYFSETQRNKGNFPGRFSGRQFSNSRSEMNVSTLELGDSALYLCASSPGQAYGYTFGSGTRLTVV.

This clonotype was observed a few times. This chain joins TRBV20-1 and TRBJ2-1; D is perhaps TRBD1 (6 bases). Trimming took off 5 bases at V and 3 bases at J, with 14 bases between the two ends. The CDR3 is 14 residues long. Germline CDR1 reads DFQATT; CDR2 reads SNEGSKA (reference sequence). The CDR3, as DNA: TGCAGTGCTGTACGAGTAGGGGGCTACAATGAGCAGTTCTTC. This sequence encodes CSAVRVGGYNEQFF.

The chain employs TRBV20-1 and TRBJ2-1; 10 bases line up with TRBD2. The germline CDR1 and CDR2 sequences are DFQATT and SNEGSKA (reference sequence). Trimming took 5 bases from V and 0 from J; bases not matched to a gene: 16. This CDR3 comprises 19 residues. CDR3: CSAFKAGGPHLSSYNEQFF. The DNA for the CDR3 is TGCAGTGCTTTTAAAGCGGGAGGGCCACACCTAAGCTCCTACAATGAGCAGTTCTTC.